The subject of this entry is one TCR beta chain. Its antigen is undetermined. The ends lost 4 bases at V and 5 bases at J; junction bases unmatched: 4. This CDR3 is built from 13 residues. Germline V CDR1 and CDR2: SEHNR, FQNEAQ (reference sequence). Genomic DNA acted as the template from which TCR beta VDJ combination and CDR3 sequence profiling were carried out. In TCRdb, the reads were re-called with MiXCR into one record per CDR3 protein. The sample shows about 160,000 distinct CDR3 sequences, approximately 40% of them seen only once. This sample was included in a study of CD8+CD57+ T cells in acquired aplastic anemia. On the study more broadly: Quantities of DNA derived from sorted CD4+ and CD8+ cells averaged about 3.2 ug. General observations from the study: Sharing between patients and controls was observed for twenty-nine CD8+ CDR3 sequences.

Specimen: sorted CD4+, CD8+, or CD8+CD57+ T cells (not recorded which) from PBMCs. The source of this sequence is a human donor in good health. This chain joins TRBV7-9 and TRBJ2-5, with 7 positions matching TRBD2. For the CDR3, the DNA is TGTGCCAGCAGCTATAACGGGGGGGAGACCCAGTACTTC. Translating gives CASSYNGGETQYF.